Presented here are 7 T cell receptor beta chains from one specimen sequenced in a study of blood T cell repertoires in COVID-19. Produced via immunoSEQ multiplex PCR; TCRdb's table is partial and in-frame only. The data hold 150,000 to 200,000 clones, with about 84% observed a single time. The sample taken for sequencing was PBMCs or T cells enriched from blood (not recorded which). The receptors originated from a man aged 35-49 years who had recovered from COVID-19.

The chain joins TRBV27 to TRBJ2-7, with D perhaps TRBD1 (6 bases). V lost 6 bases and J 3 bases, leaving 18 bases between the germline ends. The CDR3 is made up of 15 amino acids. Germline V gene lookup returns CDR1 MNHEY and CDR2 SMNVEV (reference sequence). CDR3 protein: CASSYRVTIGYEQYF. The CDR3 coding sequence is TGTGCCAGCAGCTACAGGGTTACAATTGGCTACGAGCAGTACTTC.

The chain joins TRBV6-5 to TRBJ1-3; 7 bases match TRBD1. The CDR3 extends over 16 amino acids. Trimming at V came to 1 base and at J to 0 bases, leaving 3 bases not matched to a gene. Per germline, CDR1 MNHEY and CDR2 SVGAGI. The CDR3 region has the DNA TGTGCCAGCAGTTACTTCCCAGGGGGCTCTGGAAACACCATATATTTT. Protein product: CASSYFPGGSGNTIYF.

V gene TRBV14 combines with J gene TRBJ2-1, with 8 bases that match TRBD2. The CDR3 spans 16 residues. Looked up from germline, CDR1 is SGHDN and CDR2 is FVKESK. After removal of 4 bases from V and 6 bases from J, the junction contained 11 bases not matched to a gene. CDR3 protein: CASSLTAGVGLNEQFF. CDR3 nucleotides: TGTGCCAGCAGCCTAACAGCGGGGGTTGGGCTCAATGAGCAGTTCTTC.

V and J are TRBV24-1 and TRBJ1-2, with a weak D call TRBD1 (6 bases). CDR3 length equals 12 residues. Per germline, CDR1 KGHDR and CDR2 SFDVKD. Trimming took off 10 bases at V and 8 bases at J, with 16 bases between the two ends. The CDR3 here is CATHGPGEGYTF. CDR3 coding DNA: TGTGCCACGCATGGTCCAGGGGAAGGCTACACCTTC.

CDR3: CAWSQRRGVGSYNSPLHF. DNA of the CDR3: TGTGCCTGGAGTCAGCGCAGGGGAGTAGGGTCCTATAATTCACCCCTCCACTTT. The chain couples TRBV30 to TRBJ1-6, with D perhaps matching TRBD1 (6 bases). This CDR3 spans 18 amino acids. Germline CDR1 reads GTSNPN; CDR2 reads SVGIG (reference sequence). The V end was cut by 2 bases, the J end by 1 base, with 18 bases between.

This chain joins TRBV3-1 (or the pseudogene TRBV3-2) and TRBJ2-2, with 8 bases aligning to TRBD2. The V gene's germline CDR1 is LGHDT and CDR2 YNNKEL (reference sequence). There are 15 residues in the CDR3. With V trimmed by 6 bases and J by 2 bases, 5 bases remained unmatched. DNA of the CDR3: TGTGCCAGCAGGAAGAGCGGGGGTAACACCGGGGAGCTGTTTTTT. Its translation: CASRKSGGNTGELFF.

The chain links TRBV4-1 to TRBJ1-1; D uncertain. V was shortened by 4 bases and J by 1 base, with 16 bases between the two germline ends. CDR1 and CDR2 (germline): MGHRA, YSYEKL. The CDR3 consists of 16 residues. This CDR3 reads CASSPVTSSGNTEAFF. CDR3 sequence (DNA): TGCGCCAGCAGCCCCGTGACATCTTCAGGGAACACTGAAGCTTTCTTT.